A selection of T cell receptor beta chains follows, all from one sample in a study of T cell responses to AZD1222 COVID-19 vaccine. Using immunoSEQ multiplex PCR, the repertoire was profiled, and TCRdb retains in-frame clones only, with some absent. The table lists 90,000 to 150,000 clones, under 95% of them singletons. The specimen comprised peripheral blood, sampled on day 0 of AZD1222 vaccination. The receptors come from an adult in good health. CDR3s include the opening cysteine and the closing phenylalanine or tryptophan. D genes are given only for firm matches. Clone size, where shown, is once, few, many, or a class for clones that have expanded.

NA	TRBV6-1	TRBJ2-1	once	CASSESDPQFF	TGTGCCAGCAGTGAATCGGACCCGCAGTTCTTC
NA	TRBV6-5	TRBJ1-2	NA	CASSYSRSGEKGGYTF	TGTGCCAGCAGTTACTCCCGTTCAGGAGAAAAGGGTGGCTACACCTTC
NA	TRBV6-5	TRBJ2-7	NA	CASSSGTKSYEQYF	TGTGCCAGCAGTTCCGGGACGAAATCCTACGAGCAGTACTTC
TRBD1	TRBV12-3/TRBV12-4	TRBJ1-2	NA	CASSGTGLYGYTF	TGTGCCAGCAGTGGGACAGGGTTGTATGGCTACACCTTC
TRBD1	TRBV30	TRBJ2-7	NA	CAWTDRGYEQYF	TGTGCCTGGACCGACAGGGGCTACGAGCAGTACTTC
NA	TRBV7-9	TRBJ1-2	NA	CASSLGTAYGYTF	TGTGCCAGCAGCTTAGGGACAGCGTATGGCTACACCTTC
TRBD1	TRBV7-9	TRBJ1-2	NA	CASRPPGTEINYGYTF	TGTGCCAGCAGACCGCCGGGGACAGAGATTAACTATGGCTACACCTTC
NA	TRBV3-1/TRBV3-2	TRBJ1-6	once	CASSRRVENSPLHF	TGTGCCAGCAGCCGCCGGGTCGAAAATTCACCCCTCCACTTT
NA	TRBV4-1	TRBJ1-2	NA	CASSQEGVSRTHYGYTF	TGCGCCAGCAGCCAAGAGGGGGTTTCGAGGACACACTATGGCTACACCTTC
NA	TRBV28	TRBJ2-7	NA	CASWVYSYEQYF	TGTGCCAGCTGGGTGTACTCCTACGAGCAGTACTTC
NA	TRBV5-1	TRBJ2-3	once	CASSQTPGTKTDTQYF	TGCGCCAGCAGCCAAACCCCAGGGACAAAAACAGATACGCAGTATTTT
NA	TRBV7-9	TRBJ1-2	NA	CASSLGGGREYGYTF	TGTGCCAGCAGCTTAGGGGGTGGCAGGGAATATGGCTACACCTTC
NA	TRBV19	TRBJ1-5	NA	CASSIIGRPFGQPQHF	TGTGCCAGTAGTATTATCGGACGACCTTTCGGTCAGCCCCAGCATTTT
NA	TRBV19	TRBJ1-2	NA	CASSTPPGPNYGYTF	TGTGCCAGTAGTACCCCCCCAGGGCCGAACTATGGCTACACCTTC
NA	TRBV29-1	TRBJ1-6	NA	CSVLESRPDSPLHF	TGCAGCGTACTAGAATCTAGGCCGGATTCACCCCTCCACTTT
NA	TRBV10-3	TRBJ1-1	NA	CAISDDRSLNTEAFF	TGTGCCATCAGTGACGACAGGTCCCTGAACACTGAAGCTTTCTTT
NA	TRBV5-1	TRBJ2-6	NA	CASSSPSGLGANVLTF	TGCGCCAGCAGCTCACCATCGGGCTTGGGGGCCAACGTCCTGACTTTC
NA	TRBV5-1	TRBJ1-2	NA	CASSLEGEWQANYGYTF	TGCGCCAGCAGCTTGGAGGGGGAATGGCAGGCTAACTATGGCTACACCTTC
NA	TRBV18	TRBJ1-2	NA	CASSPGAQGYGYTF	TGTGCCAGCTCCCCCGGGGCCCAAGGCTATGGCTACACCTTC
TRBD1	TRBV19	TRBJ1-5	NA	CASTGGIANQPQHF	TGTGCCAGTACAGGGGGAATTGCAAATCAGCCCCAGCATTTT